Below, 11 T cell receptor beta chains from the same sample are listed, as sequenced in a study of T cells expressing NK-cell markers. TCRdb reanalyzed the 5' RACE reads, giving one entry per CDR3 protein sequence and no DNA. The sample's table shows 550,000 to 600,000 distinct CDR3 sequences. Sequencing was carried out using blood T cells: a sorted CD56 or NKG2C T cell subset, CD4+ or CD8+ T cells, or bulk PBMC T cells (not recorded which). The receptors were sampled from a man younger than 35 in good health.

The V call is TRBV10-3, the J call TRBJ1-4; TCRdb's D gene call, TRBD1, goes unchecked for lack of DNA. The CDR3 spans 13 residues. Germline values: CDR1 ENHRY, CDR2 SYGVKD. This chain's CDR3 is CAISTGEDEKLFF.

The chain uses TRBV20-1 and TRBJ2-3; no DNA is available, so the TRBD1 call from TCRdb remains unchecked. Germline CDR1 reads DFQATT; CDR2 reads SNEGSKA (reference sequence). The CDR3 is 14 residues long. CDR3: CSAAGQPGGDTQYF.

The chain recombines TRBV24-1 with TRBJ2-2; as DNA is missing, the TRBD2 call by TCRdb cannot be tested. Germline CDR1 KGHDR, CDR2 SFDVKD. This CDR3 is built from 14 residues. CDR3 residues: CATSVGRATGELFF.

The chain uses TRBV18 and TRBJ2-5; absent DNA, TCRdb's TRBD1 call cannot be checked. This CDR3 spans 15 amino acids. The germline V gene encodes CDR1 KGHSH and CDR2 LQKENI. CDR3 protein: CASSRRQGGGETQYF.

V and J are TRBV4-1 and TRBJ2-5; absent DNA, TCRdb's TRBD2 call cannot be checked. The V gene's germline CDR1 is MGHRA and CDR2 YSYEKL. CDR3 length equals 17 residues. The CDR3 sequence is CASSQDPMGIIEGTQYF.

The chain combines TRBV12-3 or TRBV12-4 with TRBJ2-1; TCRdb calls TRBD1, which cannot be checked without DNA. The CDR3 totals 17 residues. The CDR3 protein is CASSRPGTGITYNEQFF.

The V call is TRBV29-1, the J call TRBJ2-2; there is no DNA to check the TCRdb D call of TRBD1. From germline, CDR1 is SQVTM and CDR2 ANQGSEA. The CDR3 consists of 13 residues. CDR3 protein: CSVFQGETGELFF.

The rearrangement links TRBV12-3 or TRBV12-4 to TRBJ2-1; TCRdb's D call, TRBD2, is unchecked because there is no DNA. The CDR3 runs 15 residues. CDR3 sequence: CASRLSGRAVNEQFF.

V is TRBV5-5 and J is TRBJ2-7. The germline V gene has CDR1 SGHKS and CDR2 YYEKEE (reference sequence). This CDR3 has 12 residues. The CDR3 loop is CASSHSDGQQYF. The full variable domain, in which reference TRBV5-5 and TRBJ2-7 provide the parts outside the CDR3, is DAGVTQSPTHLIKTRGQQVTLRCSPISGHKSVSWYQQVLGQGPQFIFQYYEKEERGRGNFPDRFSARQFPNYSSELNVNALLLGDSALYLCASSHSDGQQYFGPGTRLTVT.

The CDR3 sequence is CASSLENQGLAKNIQYF. The chain combines TRBV5-1 with TRBJ2-4; TCRdb gives TRBD1 as the D gene, but with no DNA this cannot be confirmed. Germline CDR1 reads SGHRS; CDR2 reads YFSETQ. The CDR3 extends over 17 amino acids. The variable domain in full, completed from reference TRBV5-1 and TRBJ2-4, reads KAGVTQTPRYLIKTRGQQVTLSCSPISGHRSVSWYQQTPGQGLQFLFEYFSETQRNKGNFPGRFSGRQFSNSRSEMNVSTLELGDSALYLCASSLENQGLAKNIQYFGAGTRLSVL.

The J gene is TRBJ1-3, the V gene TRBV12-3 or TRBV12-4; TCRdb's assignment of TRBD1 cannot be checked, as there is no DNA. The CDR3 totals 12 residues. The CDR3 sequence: CASSPGQDSLYF.